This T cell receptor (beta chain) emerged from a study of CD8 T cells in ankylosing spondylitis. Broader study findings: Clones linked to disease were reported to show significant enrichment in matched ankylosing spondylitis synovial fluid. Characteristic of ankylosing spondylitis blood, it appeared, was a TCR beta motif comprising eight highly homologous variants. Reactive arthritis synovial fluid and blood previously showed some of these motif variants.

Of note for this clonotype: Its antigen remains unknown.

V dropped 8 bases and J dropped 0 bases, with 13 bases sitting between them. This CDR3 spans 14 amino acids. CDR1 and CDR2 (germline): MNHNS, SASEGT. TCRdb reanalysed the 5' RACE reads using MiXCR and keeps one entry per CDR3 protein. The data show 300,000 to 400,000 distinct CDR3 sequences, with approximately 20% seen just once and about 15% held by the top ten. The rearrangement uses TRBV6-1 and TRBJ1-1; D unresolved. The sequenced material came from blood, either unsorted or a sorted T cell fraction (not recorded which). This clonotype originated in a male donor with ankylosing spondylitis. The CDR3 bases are TGTGCCAGCCTCCCGGACGGAGTGAACACTGAAGCTTTCTTT. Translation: CASLPDGVNTEAFF.